The 32 T cell receptor beta chains given below trace back to one sample, sequenced in a study of shared clonotypes between healthy human individuals. Sequencing used immunoSEQ multiplex PCR; TCRdb keeps in-frame clones, though not all of them. The data show 1.5 million to 2.5 million clones, over 85% seen once. Naive CD8 cells, CD45RO-negative and positively selected for CCR7, excluded terminally differentiated effector memory CD45RA+ cells. Input material: naive CD8+ T cells sorted from blood. These TCRs come from a man between 18 and 29 years old in good health.

The chain combines TRBV11-3 with TRBJ2-1; D gene uncertain. V lost 5 bases and J lost 5, with 10 bases in between. The CDR3 is 13 residues long. Germline values: CDR1 SGHNT, CDR2 YENEEA. The CDR3 spells CASSPPLDNEQFF. The CDR3 DNA is TGTGCCAGCAGCCCCCCGCTGGACAATGAGCAGTTCTTC.

In its sample, this clone was seen once. This sequence joins TRBV5-1 and TRBJ2-3; perhaps TRBD1 as D (5 bases). Germline assignment: CDR1 SGHRS and CDR2 YFSETQ. Trimming stripped 3 bases from V and 0 bases from J, with 14 bases between. The CDR3 is 16 amino acids. CDR3 sequence: CASSSDITYSTDTQYF. The CDR3 DNA is TGCGCCAGCAGCTCGGACATTACATATAGCACAGATACGCAGTATTTT.

The chain combines TRBV27 with TRBJ2-3, with D tentatively TRBD1 (5 bases). The CDR3 contains 17 residues. Deletions cut 3 bases from V and 6 bases from J, with 22 bases between. Germline lookup yields CDR1 MNHEY and CDR2 SMNVEV (reference sequence). CDR3 region: CASSFLRRIGAGDTQYF. CDR3 sequence (DNA): TGTGCCAGCAGTTTTTTGAGAAGGATAGGGGCCGGGGATACGCAGTATTTT.

J is TRBJ2-7 and V is TRBV11-2, with 9 bases aligning to TRBD2. Germline V gene lookup returns CDR1 SGHAT and CDR2 FQNNGV. V shed 1 base and J 3 bases; nucleotides not matched to a gene: 7. This CDR3 is built from 16 residues. CDR3: CASSLADSGSVYEQYF. CDR3 DNA sequence: TGTGCCAGCAGCTTAGCCGATAGCGGGAGCGTCTACGAGCAGTACTTC.

In its sample, this clone was seen once. The chain combines TRBV6-6 with TRBJ2-4, with D possibly matching TRBD2 (5 bases). This CDR3 has 15 residues. In germline, CDR1 is MNHNY, CDR2 SVGAGI (reference sequence). V lost 11 bases to trimming and J lost 0 bases, with 17 bases between them. CDR3 loop: CAARGQNLAKNIQYF. In DNA form, the CDR3 reads TGTGCCGCCCGAGGGCAGAACTTAGCCAAAAACATTCAGTACTTC.

Comment on this clone: The same CDR3 is also encoded by other DNA sequences in this sample. The chain recombines TRBV27 with TRBJ2-7; 7 bases match TRBD2. With V trimmed by 1 base and J by 6 bases, 3 bases remained unmatched. This CDR3 region has 13 residues. Germline CDR1 and CDR2: MNHEY and SMNVEV (reference sequence). Written as DNA, the CDR3 is TGTGCCAGCAGTTTATTGGCTAGCGGCGAGCAGTACTTC. Translation: CASSLLASGEQYF.

The chain recombines TRBV5-5 with TRBJ1-2, with 8 positions matching TRBD1. Per the germline V gene, CDR1 is SGHKS and CDR2 is YYEKEE (reference sequence). CDR3 length: 16 residues. V trimming: 4 bases; J trimming: 3 bases; junction bases outside the gene matches: 11. CDR3 sequence: CASSIWTGPIDYGYTF. The DNA for the CDR3 is TGTGCCAGCAGCATATGGACAGGGCCCATTGACTATGGCTACACCTTC. Complete variable domain (other parts from reference TRBV5-5 and TRBJ1-2): DAGVTQSPTHLIKTRGQQVTLRCSPISGHKSVSWYQQVLGQGPQFIFQYYEKEERGRGNFPDRFSARQFPNYSSELNVNALLLGDSALYLCASSIWTGPIDYGYTFGSGTRLTVV.

As to this clone: This specimen includes other DNA sequences encoding the same CDR3. The J gene is TRBJ2-5, the V gene TRBV2; the D is unclear. The CDR3 is made up of 11 amino acids. V gave up 1 base and J gave up 4 bases, with 1 base separating them. Germline V gene lookup returns CDR1 SNHLY and CDR2 FYNNEI. The CDR3 spells CASSEVETQYF. The CDR3 nucleotides are TGTGCCAGCAGTGAAGTAGAGACCCAGTACTTC. Looking up the rest from reference TRBV2 and TRBJ2-5 gives the full variable domain: EPEVTQTPSHQVTQMGQEVILRCVPISNHLYFYWYRQILGQKVEFLVSFYNNEISEKSEIFDDQFSVERPDGSNFTLKIRSTKLEDSAMYFCASSEVETQYFGPGTRLLVL.

The chain couples TRBV7-9 to TRBJ2-7; TRBD1 aligns across 10 bases. Germline V CDR1 and CDR2: SEHNR, FQNEAQ (reference sequence). Trimming at V came to 5 bases and at J to 2 bases, leaving 3 bases not matched to a gene. The CDR3 covers 14 residues. CDR3: CASSAGTGAYEQYF. The CDR3 DNA follows: TGTGCCAGCAGCGCCGGGACAGGGGCCTACGAGCAGTACTTC.

Of note for this clone: This same CDR3 is encoded by further DNA sequences in the sample. This rearrangement joins TRBV5-1 to TRBJ1-1; D unresolved. Germline values: CDR1 SGHRS, CDR2 YFSETQ. The CDR3 covers 12 residues. The V gene lost 5 bases and the J gene lost 5 bases, with 10 bases spanning the gap. CDR3 in DNA: TGCGCCAGCAGTCTGTTGGGGACTGAAGCTTTCTTT. This gives the protein CASSLLGTEAFF. Full variable domain (missing parts from reference TRBV5-1 and TRBJ1-1): KAGVTQTPRYLIKTRGQQVTLSCSPISGHRSVSWYQQTPGQGLQFLFEYFSETQRNKGNFPGRFSGRQFSNSRSEMNVSTLELGDSALYLCASSLLGTEAFFGQGTRLTVV.

The genes are TRBV4-1 and TRBJ2-7, with TRBD1 matching over 11 bases. The trim removed 1 base at V and 0 bases at J, leaving 8 bases unmatched. This CDR3 has 18 amino acids. Germline V gene data show CDR1 as MGHRA and CDR2 as YSYEKL. In DNA, the CDR3 is TGCGCCAGCAGCCAAGGTTGGGACAGGGGGTATTTCTCCTACGAGCAGTACTTC. This encodes CASSQGWDRGYFSYEQYF.

This clone was counted a few times. V is TRBV9 and J is TRBJ2-2; no clear D gene. The CDR3 loop spans 13 amino acids. In germline, CDR1 is SGDLS, CDR2 YYNGEE. Trimming cost V 3 bases and J 1 base, with 4 bases left between them. The CDR3 sequence: CASSGQNTGELFF. CDR3 coding DNA: TGTGCCAGCAGCGGACAGAACACCGGGGAGCTGTTTTTT.

This clone has just one count. The rearrangement links TRBV29-1 to TRBJ2-3; possible D gene TRBD2, 6 bases. V dropped 6 bases and J dropped 4 bases, with 14 bases sitting between them. The CDR3 sequence is 13 residues long. The germline gives CDR1 SQVTM, CDR2 ANQGSEA. CDR3 sequence: CSVEGWEADTQYF. The CDR3, as DNA: TGCAGCGTGGAGGGTTGGGAAGCAGATACGCAGTATTTT.

DNA for the CDR3: TGTGCCAGCAGCACTTTCGAGCAGTACTTC. It codes for CASSTFEQYF. This chain joins TRBV11-2 and TRBJ2-7; no clear D. Trimming took off 5 bases at V and 6 bases at J, with 5 bases between the two ends. This CDR3 spans 10 amino acids. CDR1 and CDR2 (germline): SGHAT, FQNNGV.

The rearrangement uses TRBV2 and TRBJ2-3, with D possibly TRBD2 on 6 matching bases. Germline V gives CDR1 SNHLY, CDR2 FYNNEI. V lost 4 bases, J lost 2 bases, and 16 bases lay in between. The CDR3 covers 16 residues. CDR3 region: CASSGRGGVNTDTQYF. Here the CDR3 DNA reads TGTGCCAGCAGTGGCCGAGGCGGGGTGAACACAGATACGCAGTATTTT.

There are a few counts of this clone. This rearrangement joins TRBV5-1 to TRBJ1-2; 7 bases agree with TRBD1. The V gene's germline CDR1 is SGHRS and CDR2 YFSETQ. The CDR3 is made up of 16 amino acids. Trimming cost V 0 bases and J 1 base; bases outside gene matches: 6. The chain's CDR3 is CASSLARDSYNYGYTF. The DNA of the CDR3 is TGCGCCAGCAGCTTGGCCAGGGACAGCTATAACTATGGCTACACCTTC. The full variable domain, in which reference TRBV5-1 and TRBJ1-2 provide the parts outside the CDR3, is KAGVTQTPRYLIKTRGQQVTLSCSPISGHRSVSWYQQTPGQGLQFLFEYFSETQRNKGNFPGRFSGRQFSNSRSEMNVSTLELGDSALYLCASSLARDSYNYGYTFGSGTRLTVV.

The rearrangement links TRBV19 to TRBJ2-3; TRBD2 is a possible D gene (5 bases). The ends were cut back, 3 bases at V and 6 bases at J, with 13 bases in the middle. CDR1 and CDR2 from the germline V gene are LNHDA and SQIVND (reference sequence). The CDR3 consists of 14 residues. The CDR3: CASSMSGSSDTQYF. The CDR3 DNA follows: TGTGCCAGTAGTATGAGCGGTAGCTCGGATACGCAGTATTTT. The full variable domain, completed using reference TRBV19 and TRBJ2-3, is DGGITQSPKYLFRKEGQNVTLSCEQNLNHDAMYWYRQDPGQGLRLIYYSQIVNDFQKGDIAEGYSVSREKKESFPLTVTSAQKNPTAFYLCASSMSGSSDTQYFGPGTRLTVL.

The chain has TRBV9 and TRBJ2-2, with TRBD2 identical over 14 bases. The CDR3 sequence is 17 residues long. V was pared by 3 bases and J by 3 bases, with 4 bases of the junction left unmatched. CDR1 is SGDLS and CDR2 is YYNGEE in the germline V gene. The CDR3 nucleotides are TGTGCCAGCAGCGGACTAGCGGGGGGGCCGTACACCGGGGAGCTGTTTTTT. Residues: CASSGLAGGPYTGELFF.

J is TRBJ2-1 and V is TRBV6-5, with a possible D match to TRBD2 (6 bases). The CDR3 spans 13 residues. Germline loops: CDR1 MNHEY, CDR2 SVGAGI. V lost 5 bases to trimming and J lost 5 bases, with 10 bases between them. In DNA, the CDR3 is TGTGCCAGCAGTAACGGGGGACACAATGAGCAGTTCTTC. Translating gives CASSNGGHNEQFF.

About this clone: A much larger clonotype is one base distant, so this may be a read error. This rearrangement joins TRBV13 to TRBJ2-7; D uncertain. Trimming stripped 5 bases from V and 0 bases from J, with 2 bases between. The CDR3 runs to 11 residues. The germline gives CDR1 PRHDT, CDR2 FYEKMQ (reference sequence). In nucleotides, the CDR3 is TGTGCCAGCAGCATCTCCTACGAGCAGTACTTC. Translation gives CASSISYEQYF.

V is TRBV11-1 and J is TRBJ2-7; D remains ambiguous. The CDR3 extends over 13 amino acids. V lost 3 bases to trimming and J lost 0 bases, with 6 bases between them. Germline V gene lookup returns CDR1 SGHAT and CDR2 FQDESV (reference sequence). CDR3 sequence reads: CASSFENSYEQYF. The CDR3 nucleotides read TGTGCCAGCAGCTTTGAGAACTCCTACGAGCAGTACTTC.

In nucleotides, the CDR3 is TGTGCCAGCAGGGAAACTGAGGGACTAGCGGGGCGTAATGAGCAGTTCTTC. This encodes CASRETEGLAGRNEQFF. The V call is TRBV2, the J call TRBJ2-1; 13 nucleotides agree with TRBD2. Germline-derived CDR1 and CDR2 are SNHLY and FYNNEI. The length of the CDR3 is 17 residues. V shed 6 bases and J 7 bases; nucleotides not matched to a gene: 12.

V gene TRBV4-1 combines with J gene TRBJ1-5; D uncertain. From germline, CDR1 is MGHRA and CDR2 YSYEKL. V was trimmed by 4 bases and J by 0 bases, leaving 10 bases between them. CDR3 size: 15 residues. Written as DNA, the CDR3 is TGCGCCAGCAGCCCACTATGGGGTAGCAATCAGCCCCAGCATTTT. It is translated as CASSPLWGSNQPQHF.

The chain carries TRBV19 and TRBJ2-3; D remains ambiguous. Trimming removed 5 bases at V and 6 bases at J, with 12 bases between. CDR3 size: 13 residues. Germline values: CDR1 LNHDA, CDR2 SQIVND (reference sequence). CDR3 nucleotides: TGTGCCAGTAGTCCCTCCCATGCGGATACGCAGTATTTT. Translated: CASSPSHADTQYF.

This chain connects TRBV7-9 to TRBJ2-3; the D is unclear. The V end was cut by 3 bases, the J end by 8 bases, with 6 bases between. The CDR3 loop spans 11 amino acids. Looked up from germline, CDR1 is SEHNR and CDR2 is FQNEAQ (reference sequence). The CDR3 nucleotides are TGTGCCAGCAGCTTGGACCCTACGCAGTATTTT. This sequence encodes CASSLDPTQYF.

This chain joins TRBV27 and TRBJ1-6; a possible D gene is TRBD1 (5 bases). Deletions cut 8 bases from V and 7 bases from J, with 15 bases between. Germline V gene data show CDR1 as MNHEY and CDR2 as SMNVEV (reference sequence). This CDR3 is 14 amino acids long. This CDR3 reads CASAQARGNSPLHF. The CDR3 DNA reads as TGTGCCAGCGCACAGGCTAGAGGGAATTCACCCCTCCACTTT.

The chain joins TRBV7-9 to TRBJ2-2; D remains unclear. The CDR3 runs to 16 residues. CDR1 is SEHNR, CDR2 FQNEAQ, per germline (reference sequence). V was pared by 2 bases and J by 4 bases, with 14 bases between. CDR3 residues: CASSLLLSPTTGELFF. CDR3 DNA sequence: TGTGCCAGCAGCTTATTACTAAGCCCCACCACCGGGGAGCTGTTTTTT.

This clone appeared a single time. The V gene is TRBV4-3, the J gene TRBJ1-2; D is possibly TRBD1 (5 bases). V shed 1 base and J shed 5 bases, with 11 bases lying between them. In germline, CDR1 is LGHNA, CDR2 YSLEER. The CDR3 is 14 amino acids. The CDR3 spells CASSQGQGRYGYTF. In nucleotides, the CDR3 is TGCGCCAGCAGCCAAGGTCAGGGAAGGTATGGCTACACCTTC.

The J gene is TRBJ2-2, the V gene TRBV28; the D gene is possibly TRBD2 (5 bases). Trimming left V 7 bases short and J 6 bases short, with 18 bases between. The germline gives CDR1 MDHEN, CDR2 SYDVKM. The CDR3 spans 15 residues. The DNA of the CDR3 is TGTGCCAGCAACTCCCTTGGGAGCCGGGCCGGGGAGCTGTTTTTT. Amino acids: CASNSLGSRAGELFF.

The V gene is TRBV27, the J gene TRBJ1-1; TRBD1 might be the D (5 bases). CDR3 length: 15 residues. Deletions cut 2 bases from V and 2 bases from J, with 12 bases between. Germline V gene sequence: CDR1 MNHEY, CDR2 SMNVEV (reference sequence). DNA of the CDR3: TGTGCCAGCAGTTTAGACAGCCTGGTTAACACTGAAGCTTTCTTT. Encoded protein: CASSLDSLVNTEAFF.

V and J are TRBV5-5 and TRBJ2-3; 8 positions agree with TRBD2. V was pared by 1 base and J by 12 bases, with 19 bases of the junction left unmatched. This CDR3 spans 17 amino acids. Germline loops: CDR1 SGHKS, CDR2 YYEKEE (reference sequence). The CDR3 loop is CASSLHPSGGPYGEQYF. The CDR3 DNA is TGTGCCAGCAGCTTGCATCCGTCGGGAGGGCCGTATGGGGAACAGTATTTT.

This chain connects TRBV4-3 to TRBJ1-2, with TRBD1 as a possible D gene (6 bases). CDR1 is LGHNA, CDR2 YSLEER, per germline. V lost 3 bases to trimming and J lost 9 bases, with 17 bases between them. The CDR3 has 14 residues. The CDR3 sequence is CASSQSTGGLSYTF. The CDR3 region has the DNA TGCGCCAGCAGCCAGTCGACAGGAGGACTGAGCTACACCTTC.